The 7 T cell receptor beta chains reported below all come from one sample, sequenced in a study of regulatory T cells in long-lasting Graves disease. Through Arm-PCR of CDR3 regions and iRepertoire HTBI primers, TCR beta libraries were built. MiXCR, applied by TCRdb to the multiplex PCR reads, yields one record per CDR3 protein. The table has 310,000 or so distinct CDR3 sequences, around 19% seen once; the top ten hold less than 30%. The time point is: persistent/refractory GD, antithyroid drugs over 5 years with positive TRAb. From RNA extracted from PBMCs, the TCR library was made. Sequences were derived from peripheral blood mononuclear cells (PBMCs), sampled when the disease was refractory, from a patient treated with antithyroid drugs. All receptors come from a female donor with Graves disease.

The gene calls are TRBV7-6 and TRBJ1-1, with D unclear. Germline CDR1 and CDR2: SGHVS and FNYEAQ. The CDR3 runs to 13 residues. Deletions cut 0 bases from V and 5 bases from J, with 7 bases between. The CDR3 nucleotides read TGTGCCAGCAGCTTAGCCTATGGGACTGAAGCTTTCTTT. Translation: CASSLAYGTEAFF.

This clonotype was detected only a few times. V is TRBV30 and J is TRBJ2-7; 7 bases align to TRBD2. Trimming took 0 bases from V and 6 from J; bases not matched to a gene: 11. CDR1 is GTSNPN, CDR2 SVGIG, per germline (reference sequence). This CDR3 has 15 amino acids. For the CDR3, the DNA is TGTGCCTGGAGTGTACGTGGCGGGAGAACGGTCGAGCAGTACTTC. Translating gives CAWSVRGGRTVEQYF.

This clonotype showed up many times. CDR3 sequence: CASRGLLGSGANVLTF. The DNA for the CDR3 is TGTGCCAGCAGAGGCTTGTTAGGCTCTGGGGCCAACGTCCTGACTTTC. The chain joins TRBV28 to TRBJ2-6; D not certain. The ends were cut back, 6 bases at V and 0 bases at J, with 12 bases in the middle. The CDR3 has 16 amino acids. Germline V gene lookup returns CDR1 MDHEN and CDR2 SYDVKM.

This clonotype was found a few times. One base away lies a much larger clone, so this may be a sequencing read error. The rearrangement uses TRBV7-2 and TRBJ1-5; D remains ambiguous. The germline V gene encodes CDR1 SGHTA and CDR2 FQGNSA. This CDR3 is built from 12 residues. CDR3 amino acids: CASSLVNQPRHF. CDR3 coding DNA: TGTGCCAGCAGCTTAGTGAATCAGCCCCGGCATTTT. Variable domain in full (rest from reference TRBV7-2 and TRBJ1-5): GAGVSQSPSNKVTEKGKDVELRCDPISGHTALYWYRQSLGQGLEFLIYFQGNSAPDKSGLPSDRFSAERTGGSVSTLTIQRTQQEDSAVYLCASSLVNQPRHFGDGTRLSIL.

This sequence joins TRBV7-9 and TRBJ2-1; D is uncertain. V was trimmed by 5 bases and J by 4 bases, leaving 12 bases between them. CDR1 SEHNR and CDR2 FQNEAQ come from the germline V gene (reference sequence). This CDR3 is built from 14 residues. The CDR3 DNA follows: TGTGCCAGCAGCAGGGTTACTGGTTACAATGAGCAGTTCTTC. Translating it yields CASSRVTGYNEQFF.

This clonotype occurred a few times. The V gene is TRBV18, the J gene TRBJ1-2, with 7 bases fitting TRBD1. CDR1 and CDR2 (germline): KGHSH, LQKENI. The trim removed 5 bases at V and 6 bases at J, leaving 6 bases unmatched. The CDR3 has 13 residues. The CDR3 here is CASSSGQRNGYTF. CDR3 bases: TGTGCCAGCTCATCGGGACAGCGCAATGGCTACACCTTC.

This clonotype came up many times. The CDR3 here is CASSPYRGQPKIEAFF. The CDR3 region has the DNA TGTGCCAGCAGTCCTTACCGGGGACAACCTAAAATTGAAGCTTTCTTT. This chain uses TRBV12-3 or TRBV12-4 with TRBJ1-1, with TRBD1 as a possible D gene (6 bases). The length of the CDR3 is 16 residues. V was cut by 5 bases and J by 7 bases, with 23 bases left in between.